A selection of T cell receptor beta chains follows, all from one sample in a study of technical replicates of blood from a few donors. TCRdb's table, derived via immunoSEQ multiplex PCR, lists solely in-frame clones and lacks some. The profile shows about 79,000 clones, under 95% of them singletons. Sequences were obtained from T cells isolated from PBMCs. The origin of the receptors is a human donor in good health. Each CDR3 is given without its conserved first and last residue. Fields, in order: clone size, V gene, J gene, CDR3 protein. For some rows the clone size is stated as once, few or many, or as a class when expanded; others skip it.

size: NA
V: TRBV11-2
J: TRBJ2-5
CDR3: ASSFTGREQETQY

size: NA
V: TRBV28
J: TRBJ1-1
CDR3: ASSIGQENTEAF

size: NA
V: TRBV6-5
J: TRBJ2-7
CDR3: ASSYSTGTYEQY

size: NA
V: TRBV7-8
J: TRBJ2-2
CDR3: ASRTGNTGELF

size: NA
V: TRBV28
J: TRBJ2-6
CDR3: ASSDRVSFGANVLT

size: NA
V: TRBV5-1
J: TRBJ1-5
CDR3: ASSLALNQPQH

size: NA
V: TRBV6-5
J: TRBJ1-1
CDR3: ASSHRAENTEAF

size: once
V: TRBV5-4
J: TRBJ2-7
CDR3: ASSQQGSAYEQY

size: NA
V: TRBV5-1
J: TRBJ2-3
CDR3: ASSLGLRMNTDTQY

size: NA
V: TRBV19
J: TRBJ2-6
CDR3: ASSSHSSGANVLT

size: NA
V: TRBV5-1
J: TRBJ1-1
CDR3: ASSLEGYENTEAF

size: NA
V: TRBV27
J: TRBJ1-1
CDR3: ASSRWGLNTEAF

size: NA
V: TRBV7-9
J: TRBJ1-6
CDR3: ASSASSGTTSSPLH

size: NA
V: TRBV5-1
J: TRBJ1-3
CDR3: ASSPSALRALSSGNTIY

size: NA
V: TRBV5-1
J: TRBJ2-2
CDR3: ASSLEGHIYTGELF

size: NA
V: TRBV28
J: TRBJ1-5
CDR3: ASSYFGQPQH

size: NA
V: TRBV9
J: TRBJ2-7
CDR3: ASSSRRVEGTSDEQY

size: NA
V: TRBV18
J: TRBJ2-4
CDR3: ASSPYRQGGQNIQY

size: NA
V: TRBV5-1
J: TRBJ2-5
CDR3: ASSPQAPQETQY

size: NA
V: TRBV4-2
J: TRBJ2-7
CDR3: ASSPGDFNVHDEQY

size: NA
V: TRBV19
J: TRBJ1-2
CDR3: ASSMGGWTDNGYT

size: NA
V: TRBV19
J: TRBJ1-1
CDR3: ASSIAGDGSSAEAF

size: NA
V: TRBV6-5
J: TRBJ2-7
CDR3: ASRVLGGPYEQY

size: NA
V: TRBV10-1
J: TRBJ1-6
CDR3: ASSGGGPNSPLH

size: NA
V: TRBV9
J: TRBJ1-2
CDR3: ASSVAATYGYT

size: NA
V: TRBV7-9
J: TRBJ2-1
CDR3: ASSPDSGGPNEQF

size: NA
V: TRBV5-1
J: TRBJ2-7
CDR3: ASSLDGTGLSYEQY

size: NA
V: TRBV7-9
J: TRBJ2-1
CDR3: ASSLSPPWEGHGEQF

size: NA
V: TRBV5-6
J: TRBJ2-7
CDR3: ASSFRDWTRYEQY